This is a list of T cell receptor beta chains from one sample in a study of metastatic and nonmetastatic thyroid tumors. TCRdb re-analyzed the PCR reads through MiXCR. The sample carries fewer than 50,000 clones, roughly 27% recorded once. Input material: blood. All receptors come from a male donor with papillary thyroid cancer or a benign thyroid nodule (not recorded which). Some clones in this sample may be carry-over from other donors' samples. Each CDR3 is given with its conserved first and last residue. The order of the fields is J gene, clone size, V gene, D gene, CDR3 protein, CDR3 DNA. D genes are given only for firm matches. Part of the rows lack a size; the others show once, few, many or a class for expanded clones.

TRBJ2-3	many	TRBV25-1	.	CASLGHTPDTQYF	TGTGCCAGCCTGGGGCACACCCCAGATACGCAGTATTTT
TRBJ2-3	once	TRBV9	TRBD2	CASSVGLAGGTDTQYF	TGTGCCAGCAGCGTAGGGTTAGCGGGGGGCACAGATACGCAGTATTTT
TRBJ2-5	many	TRBV24-1	TRBD2	CATSGRLAGDGETQYF	TGTGCCACCAGTGGACGACTAGCGGGGGATGGAGAGACCCAGTACTTC
TRBJ2-7	few	TRBV11-2	.	CASSLGGGTATYEQYF	TGTGCCAGCAGCTTAGGGGGGGGGACAGCTACCTACGAGCAGTACTTC
TRBJ2-4	many	TRBV29-1	.	CSVEVLGGPRGNIQYF	TGCAGCGTTGAAGTTTTAGGGGGGCCGCGGGGAAACATTCAGTACTTC
TRBJ2-1	few	TRBV12-3/TRBV12-4	.	CASGSGARYNEQFF	TGTGCCAGCGGTTCGGGGGCGCGCTACAATGAGCAGTTCTTC
TRBJ2-7	.	TRBV19	.	CAKKGHYPYEQYF	TGTGCCAAAAAGGGGCACTACCCCTACGAGCAGTACTTC
TRBJ2-1	few	TRBV7-3	TRBD2	CASILRAGSGNEQFF	TGTGCCAGCATCTTACGAGCGGGGTCGGGCAATGAGCAGTTCTTC
TRBJ1-5	.	TRBV7-9	.	CASSSDMEQNQPHHF	TGTGCCAGCAGCTCGGACATGGAGCAAAATCAGCCCCATCATTTT
TRBJ1-1	many	TRBV5-1	.	CASSLDRPNTEAFF	TGCGCCAGCAGCTTGGACAGACCAAACACTGAAGCTTTCTTT
TRBJ2-1	.	TRBV20-1	TRBD2	CSVSIAGGPEFF	TGCAGTGTGTCGATAGCGGGAGGTCCGGAGTTTTTC
TRBJ1-6	many	TRBV20-1	.	CSASARNSPLHF	TGCAGTGCTAGTGCCAGAAATTCACCCCTCCACTTT
TRBJ2-2	many	TRBV7-8	TRBD2	CASSLGLAGAGELFF	TGTGCCAGCAGCCTGGGACTAGCGGGAGCCGGGGAGCTGTTTTTT
TRBJ1-1	many	TRBV5-1	TRBD1	CASSPRGGTEAFF	TGCGCCAGCAGCCCCAGGGGGGGCACTGAAGCTTTCTTT
TRBJ1-2	few	TRBV27	.	CASSFPRTANYGYTF	TGTGCCAGCAGTTTCCCGAGGACAGCTAACTATGGCTACACCTTC
TRBJ2-2	.	TRBV12-5	.	CASGLPASREHRWYPGELFF	TGTGCTAGTGGTTTGCCAGCTAGCCGGGAACATCGTTGGTACCCCGGGGAGCTGTTTTTT
TRBJ2-7	many	TRBV7-3	.	CASSLVASPPYEQYF	TGTGCCAGCAGCTTAGTGGCTAGTCCTCCCTACGAGCAGTACTTC
TRBJ1-1	.	TRBV20-1	.	CSARGPSNTEAFF	TGCAGTGCTAGAGGACCGAGTAACACTGAAGCTTTCTTT
TRBJ2-5	.	TRBV11-3	.	CASSPQQGVVETQYF	TGTGCCAGCAGCCCACAACAGGGTGTGGTGGAGACCCAGTACTTC
TRBJ1-2	.	TRBV9	.	CASSPEGYGGYTF	TGTGCCAGCAGCCCCGAAGGGTACGGTGGCTACACCTTC
TRBJ1-5	.	TRBV2	.	CASRGRVNQPQHF	TGTGCCAGCAGAGGACGGGTGAATCAGCCCCAGCATTTT
TRBJ2-7	.	TRBV10-3	TRBD1	CAIIDPTGTGSYEQYF	TGTGCCATCATTGACCCCACAGGGACAGGGTCCTACGAGCAGTACTTC
TRBJ2-1	.	TRBV4-2	.	CASSQDHIGLYNEQFF	TGTGCCAGCAGCCAAGATCATATCGGGTTGTACAATGAGCAGTTCTTC
TRBJ2-5	many	TRBV2	.	CASRVGGAETQYF	TGTGCCAGCAGGGTAGGAGGCGCAGAGACCCAGTACTTC
TRBJ1-1	.	TRBV5-1	.	CASSWRGENTEAFF	TGCGCCAGCAGCTGGAGGGGCGAGAACACTGAAGCTTTCTTT
TRBJ2-7	many	TRBV3-1	.	CASSRMWRGLSYEQYF	TGTGCCAGCAGCAGAATGTGGCGGGGCCTCTCCTACGAGCAGTACTTC
TRBJ1-1	many	TRBV6-1	.	CAHALGGGEKAFF	TGTGCCCACGCGTTAGGGGGTGGGGAGAAAGCTTTCTTT
TRBJ1-1	.	TRBV7-8	.	CASSFWSIEGLNTEAFF	TGTGCCAGCAGCTTCTGGTCAATCGAGGGACTTAACACTGAAGCTTTCTTT
TRBJ2-4	many	TRBV6-6	TRBD2	CASSYSSGRSGNIQYF	TGTGCCAGCAGTTACTCTAGCGGGAGGAGTGGAAACATTCAGTACTTC
TRBJ2-1	many	TRBV3-1	TRBD2	CASSQASSGSHEQFF	TGTGCCAGCAGCCAAGCTTCTAGCGGGAGTCATGAGCAGTTCTTC
TRBJ1-1	.	TRBV2	TRBD1	CASRTGAPGLWSNTEAFF	TGTGCCAGTAGGACAGGGGCCCCGGGCTTGTGGTCGAACACTGAAGCTTTCTTT
TRBJ1-3	.	TRBV5-6	TRBD1	CASSLDQGAEGNTVYF	TGTGCCAGCAGCTTGGACCAGGGGGCGGAGGGAAACACCGTATATTTT
TRBJ1-3	.	TRBV30	.	CAWRKGLVSRTTINF	TGTGCCTGGAGAAAAGGCCTCGTCTCTCGAACCACCATAAATTTT
TRBJ2-1	.	TRBV5-1	TRBD2	CASILNPSGSYQQIF	TGCGCCAGCATCTTGAATCCTAGCGGGAGCTATCAGCAGATCTTC
TRBJ2-7	.	TRBV27	TRBD1	CASSPGQGAYEQYF	TGTGCCAGCAGTCCGGGACAGGGGGCGTACGAGCAGTACTTC
TRBJ2-2	many	TRBV5-1	TRBD1	CASSIVTGSGSGELFF	TGCGCCAGCTCCATCGTGACAGGGAGTGGTTCCGGGGAGCTGTTTTTT
TRBJ2-3	.	TRBV20-1	TRBD2	CSARGLAGVAGDTQYF	TGCAGTGCTAGAGGACTAGCGGGTGTAGCGGGAGATACGCAGTATTTC
TRBJ2-1	few	TRBV6-1	TRBD2	CASSQRGNNEQFF	TGTGCCAGCAGTCAGCGGGGGAACAATGAGCAGTTCTTC
TRBJ1-1	many	TRBV5-6	.	CASSLEPGAVTEAFF	TGTGCCAGCAGCTTGGAACCGGGGGCCGTCACTGAAGCTTTCTTT